One sample yielded the 21 T cell receptor beta chains listed below, sequenced in a study of blood T cell repertoires in COVID-19. The protocol was immunoSEQ multiplex PCR, while the TCRdb copy is restricted to in-frame clones and leaves out a portion. The table includes about 430,000 clones, roughly 90% detected once. Material: PBMCs or T cells enriched from blood (not recorded which). The receptors were sampled from a woman aged 25-40 years with acute COVID-19.

V is TRBV3-1 (or the pseudogene TRBV3-2) and J is TRBJ2-1; D is perhaps TRBD2 (5 bases). Germline CDR1 reads LGHDT; CDR2 reads YNNKEL (reference sequence). This CDR3 is 13 amino acids long. The germline V and J ends were trimmed by 1 base and 4 bases, with 5 bases remaining between them. CDR3 region: CASSQGTYNEQFF. The CDR3 bases are TGTGCCAGCAGCCAAGGGACTTACAATGAGCAGTTCTTC.

This chain links TRBV24-1 with TRBJ1-2; 7 bases fit TRBD1. The J segment lost 6 bases and the V segment lost 7 bases, leaving 7 bases of the junction unmatched. The CDR3 has 13 amino acids. Germline assignment: CDR1 KGHDR and CDR2 SFDVKD. The CDR3 region has the DNA TGTGCCACCAGCGCGGACAGGCAGGATGGCTACACCTTC. It encodes CATSADRQDGYTF.

The chain has TRBV27 and TRBJ2-7, with D hard to call. The CDR3 loop spans 12 amino acids. Germline V gives CDR1 MNHEY, CDR2 SMNVEV (reference sequence). V lost 6 bases, J lost 7 bases, and 13 bases lay in between. CDR3 loop: CASSFTVGEQYF. CDR3 sequence (DNA): TGTGCCAGCAGCTTTACCGTCGGGGAGCAGTACTTC.

The V call is TRBV9, the J call TRBJ2-2; D is uncertain. V was clipped by 4 bases and J by 3 bases, with 13 bases between them. Germline values: CDR1 SGDLS, CDR2 YYNGEE. The CDR3 is 15 residues long. CDR3 loop: CASSPDSYYTGELFF. Here the CDR3 DNA reads TGTGCCAGCAGCCCAGACTCTTATTACACCGGGGAGCTGTTTTTT.

The rearrangement joins TRBV20-1 to TRBJ2-3; the match to TRBD2 covers 11 bases. V lost 3 bases and J lost 7; bases outside the gene matches: 12. The CDR3 spans 16 residues. Germline CDR1 is DFQATT and CDR2 is SNEGSKA (reference sequence). This CDR3 is CSASGTSGLSFNTQYF. In DNA form, the CDR3 reads TGCAGTGCTAGTGGGACTAGCGGTCTTTCCTTTAATACGCAGTATTTT.

CDR3 bases: TGCAGCTTTCGACAGGACTTAAGTTCACCCCTCCACTTT. Translation: CSFRQDLSSPLHF. The chain links TRBV29-1 to TRBJ1-6; tentatively, D is TRBD1 (6 bases). This CDR3 region has 13 residues. The germline V gene has CDR1 SQVTM and CDR2 ANQGSEA. The V end was cut by 8 bases, the J end by 9 bases, with 17 bases between.

The table lists this clone with a count of one. V and J are TRBV5-3 and TRBJ2-5, with 10 bases that match TRBD1. TRBV5-3 is an ORF, and what it does is uncertain. V lost 4 bases, J lost 12 bases, and 15 bases stayed unmatched. CDR3 length: 15 amino acids. CDR3 nucleotides: TGTGCCAGAAGCCTACGGACAGGGGGTGAGGGCCCGAAGTACTTC. This encodes CARSLRTGGEGPKYF.

This clone appeared a single time. The J gene is TRBJ2-7, the V gene TRBV10-2; 7 nucleotides match TRBD1. The V gene end was trimmed by 4 bases and the J gene end by 0 bases; junction bases not matched to a gene: 6. Germline CDR1 reads WSHSY; CDR2 reads SAAADI. This CDR3 is 15 amino acids long. The CDR3 protein is CASSVRQGHSYEQYF. The CDR3 region has the DNA TGCGCCAGCAGTGTCCGACAGGGCCACTCCTACGAGCAGTACTTC.

This chain joins TRBV7-2 and TRBJ1-5; tentatively, D is TRBD1 (6 bases). V was shortened by 3 bases and J by 1 base, with 10 bases between the two germline ends. This CDR3 region has 15 residues. The germline CDR1 and CDR2 sequences are SGHTA and FQGNSA. CDR3 amino acids: CASSFRGGSNQPQHF. The CDR3 nucleotides read TGTGCCAGCAGCTTTAGGGGGGGAAGCAATCAGCCCCAGCATTTT.

The chain combines TRBV2 with TRBJ2-1; TRBD2 is a possible D gene (6 bases). Germline lookup yields CDR1 SNHLY and CDR2 FYNNEI. Trimming stripped 4 bases from V and 0 bases from J, with 10 bases between. The CDR3 has 15 residues. The DNA of the CDR3 is TGTGCCAGCAGTGCGCGGGGCGGCTCCTACAATGAGCAGTTCTTC. This gives the protein CASSARGGSYNEQFF.

The rearrangement joins TRBV7-9 to TRBJ1-3; the D gene is possibly TRBD1 (6 bases). The CDR3 runs 16 residues. The V gene's germline CDR1 is SEHNR and CDR2 FQNEAQ (reference sequence). V lost 2 bases and J 2 bases, leaving 13 bases between the germline ends. Here the CDR3 reads CASSLSPDRPGNTIYF. The DNA for the CDR3 is TGTGCCAGCAGCTTATCACCCGACAGGCCTGGAAACACCATATATTTT.

The chain has TRBV9 and TRBJ2-1, with 8 positions matching TRBD2. The CDR3 length is 15 residues. Trimming cost V 4 bases and J 6 bases; bases outside gene matches: 9. CDR1 SGDLS and CDR2 YYNGEE come from the germline V gene. The CDR3 is CASSMGLDPPNEQFF. CDR3 bases: TGTGCCAGCAGCATGGGACTAGATCCACCCAATGAGCAGTTCTTC. Supplemented by reference TRBV9 and TRBJ2-1, the full variable domain reads DSGVTQTPKHLITATGQRVTLRCSPRSGDLSVYWYQQSLDQGLQFLIQYYNGEERAKGNILERFSAQQFPDLHSELNLSSLELGDSALYFCASSMGLDPPNEQFFGPGTRLTVL.

This clone showed up many times. V and J are TRBV6-5 and TRBJ2-1; 11 bases map to TRBD2. The ends lost 5 bases at V and 5 bases at J; junction bases unmatched: 5. This CDR3 is 15 amino acids long. Per the germline V gene, CDR1 is MNHEY and CDR2 is SVGAGI. DNA of the CDR3: TGTGCCAGCAGTAAGGGGACTAGCGGTGACAATGAGCAGTTCTTC. This gives the protein CASSKGTSGDNEQFF.

The chain employs TRBV7-9 and TRBJ1-4; D may be TRBD1 (5 bases). This CDR3 comprises 18 residues. The V end was cut by 3 bases, the J end by 0 bases, with 17 bases between. CDR1 is SEHNR and CDR2 is FQNEAQ in the germline V gene (reference sequence). CDR3 loop: CASSLGYRSTPTNEKLFF. CDR3 nucleotides: TGTGCCAGCAGCTTGGGGTACAGGTCCACCCCAACTAATGAAAAACTGTTTTTT.

This sequence joins TRBV27 and TRBJ1-6; 8 positions match TRBD1. CDR3 length equals 15 residues. With 7 bases clipped from V and 10 bases from J, the junction kept 12 bases outside the gene matches. Germline lookup yields CDR1 MNHEY and CDR2 SMNVEV (reference sequence). CDR3 in DNA: TGTGCCAGCAAATTCGCCGACAGGGGAGGGTCACCCCTCCACTTT. It codes for CASKFADRGGSPLHF.

The chain carries TRBV6-5 and TRBJ1-2; 7 positions agree with TRBD1. V shed 10 bases, J shed 4 bases, and the junction held 9 bases outside the gene matches. The CDR3 loop spans 13 amino acids. Germline lookup yields CDR1 MNHEY and CDR2 SVGAGI. CDR3 amino acids: CATRQGGGYGYTF. In nucleotides, the CDR3 is TGTGCCACCCGACAGGGTGGGGGCTATGGCTACACCTTC.

This chain connects TRBV9 to TRBJ2-7; D might be TRBD2 (6 bases). CDR1 and CDR2 from the germline V gene are SGDLS and YYNGEE. This CDR3 spans 14 amino acids. V was clipped by 5 bases and J by 0 bases, with 12 bases between them. The CDR3 DNA follows: TGTGCCAGCAGTGACCGGGACTTCTCCTACGAGCAGTACTTC. It translates to CASSDRDFSYEQYF.

This clone is a singleton in its sample. V usage is TRBV2 and J usage is TRBJ2-7, with 9 positions matching TRBD2. Looked up from germline, CDR1 is SNHLY and CDR2 is FYNNEI. Germline trimming cut 6 bases from V and 4 bases from J; bases unmatched to any gene: 10. The CDR3 length is 15 residues. CDR3 amino acids: CASSWERGANYEQYF. CDR3 in DNA: TGTGCCAGCAGCTGGGAGCGGGGGGCTAATTACGAGCAGTACTTC.

The chain links TRBV7-2 to TRBJ2-5; tentative D call: TRBD1 (5 bases). The CDR3 spans 15 residues. With 5 bases removed from V and 4 bases from J, the gap between germline ends came to 17 bases. Germline V gives CDR1 SGHTA, CDR2 FQGNSA. Written as DNA, the CDR3 is TGTGCCAGCAGCCAGAGACATACAAGGGGAGAGACCCAGTACTTC. Protein product: CASSQRHTRGETQYF. Looking up the rest from reference TRBV7-2 and TRBJ2-5 gives the full variable domain: GAGVSQSPSNKVTEKGKDVELRCDPISGHTALYWYRQSLGQGLEFLIYFQGNSAPDKSGLPSDRFSAERTGGSVSTLTIQRTQQEDSAVYLCASSQRHTRGETQYFGPGTRLLVL.

The J gene is TRBJ1-5, the V gene TRBV2; no definite D call. The V and J ends lost 1 base and 9 bases respectively, with 19 bases between them. Looked up from germline, CDR1 is SNHLY and CDR2 is FYNNEI. The CDR3 contains 16 residues. CDR3 residues: CASSEELGPLRRPQHF. CDR3 in DNA: TGTGCCAGCAGTGAAGAACTAGGACCCTTGCGGCGGCCCCAGCATTTT.

This chain uses TRBV12-3 or TRBV12-4 with TRBJ2-7, with D tentatively TRBD2 (6 bases). This CDR3 region has 13 residues. V was trimmed by 3 bases and J by 2 bases, leaving 8 bases between them. The CDR3 region is CASSFWGAYEQYF. As DNA, the CDR3 is TGTGCCAGCAGTTTTTGGGGGGCCTACGAGCAGTACTTC.